These T cell receptor beta chains were read from a single sample in a study of vaccination effects on CD4 cells after COVID-19. Antigens of these TCRs are unknown. Libraries were prepared by immunoSEQ multiplex PCR; TCRdb keeps only in-frame clonotypes and omits some of them. The data show approximately 47,000 clones, 70% to 80% seen once. This material consisted of CD4+ T cells from PBMCs cultured without peptide, taken before COVID-19 vaccination. Source of these receptors: a human donor who had a prior SARS-CoV-2 infection. The CDR3 runs from the conserved cysteine through the conserved F or W. D genes are given only for firm matches. For some rows the clone size is stated as once, few or many, or as a class when expanded; others skip it.

D,size,V,J,DNA,CDR3
-,-,TRBV7-2,TRBJ1-2,TGTGCCAGCAGCTTAGGGCCGGGGGCGGACTATGGCTACACCTTC,CASSLGPGADYGYTF
-,-,TRBV10-3,TRBJ1-4,TGTGCCATCAGTGCTGACAGAATTAATGAAAAACTGTTTTTT,CAISADRINEKLFF
TRBD1,once,TRBV6-5,TRBJ2-4,TGTGCCAGCAGTCCATCTGACAGGGGTGGGGGCATTCAGTACTTC,CASSPSDRGGGIQYF
TRBD1,-,TRBV27,TRBJ1-1,TGTGCCAGCAGTAAATTCCGGGACAGGGGTGGGACTGAAGCTTTCTTT,CASSKFRDRGGTEAFF
TRBD1,-,TRBV15,TRBJ2-7,TGTGCCACCAGCAGAGGGCGGACAGGGAACGAGCAGTACTTC,CATSRGRTGNEQYF
-,-,TRBV24-1,TRBJ2-2,TGTGCCACCAGTGATTTTGGACCCGGAGAGTATACCGGGGAGCTGTTTTTT,CATSDFGPGEYTGELFF
-,-,TRBV2,TRBJ1-2,TGTGCCAGCAGAGGTCCCGACAGGCCCCTGATCTATGGCTACACCTTC,CASRGPDRPLIYGYTF
-,-,TRBV15,TRBJ1-5,TGTGCCACCAGCAAAGCCGAGCACCAAAATCAGCCCCAGCATTTT,CATSKAEHQNQPQHF
-,-,TRBV5-5,TRBJ1-6,TGTGCCAGCAGCTGGGGGCCGGGACATACTAATTCACCCCTCCACTTT,CASSWGPGHTNSPLHF
-,-,TRBV18,TRBJ1-6,TGTGCCAGCTCACCGGACGGAGCATTTGATTCACCCCTCCACTTT,CASSPDGAFDSPLHF
TRBD2,-,TRBV10-3,TRBJ2-1,TGTGCCACTAGCGGGCGTTCTATAATTTACCCCTACAATGAGCAGTTCTTC,CATSGRSIIYPYNEQFF
TRBD1,-,TRBV18,TRBJ2-7,TGTGCCAGCTCACGGGGACCGGGACAGGGGGCCAACTTCGCCTACGAGCAGTACTTC,CASSRGPGQGANFAYEQYF
-,-,TRBV5-6,TRBJ1-5,TGTGCCAGCAGCTCACCGGAACGGGGGAGCAATCAGCCCCAGCATTTT,CASSSPERGSNQPQHF
-,-,TRBV5-5,TRBJ2-4,TGTGCCAGCAGCTTGCAAAAGAATACCGAAAACATTCAGTACTTC,CASSLQKNTENIQYF
-,-,TRBV4-1,TRBJ2-2,TGCGCCAGTAAACCGAAGGACTTTCCGCCTAACACCGGGGAGCTGTTTTTT,CASKPKDFPPNTGELFF
-,-,TRBV18,TRBJ2-1,TGTGCCAGCTTCTCCTCCCGGAGCTCCTACAATGAGCAGTTCTTC,CASFSSRSSYNEQFF
TRBD2,few,TRBV5-4,TRBJ2-2,TGTGCCAGCAACTTAGCGGGAGGTAATGCCGGGGAGCTGTTTTTT,CASNLAGGNAGELFF
-,-,TRBV5-4,TRBJ2-3,TGTGCCAGCAGCTTGGTTGCAAGCACAGATACGCAGTATTTT,CASSLVASTDTQYF
TRBD2,-,TRBV30,TRBJ2-7,TGTGCCTGGAGTAAAACTAGCGGGAGAATTTACGAGCAGTACTTC,CAWSKTSGRIYEQYF
-,-,TRBV29-1,TRBJ2-5,TGCAGCGCAGCCCCCGGGGTAACAGAGACCCAGTACTTC,CSAAPGVTETQYF
TRBD2,few,TRBV5-1,TRBJ2-2,TGCGCCAGCAGCTTGGGTCCTAGCGGGGGAAACACCGGGGAGCTGTTTTTT,CASSLGPSGGNTGELFF
TRBD2,-,TRBV7-2,TRBJ2-3,TGTGCCAGCAGCTTACACGGGGGGGCCTATGCCGATACGCAGTATTTT,CASSLHGGAYADTQYF
-,-,TRBV6-1,TRBJ2-6,TGTGCCAGCAGTGAGCGAGTCTCTGGGGCCAACGTCCTGACTTTC,CASSERVSGANVLTF
-,once,TRBV5-1,TRBJ2-1,TGCGCCAGCATGCTACACGGCAATGAGCAGTTCTTC,CASMLHGNEQFF
TRBD1,-,TRBV7-2,TRBJ2-7,TGTGCCAGCGCCTACGGGACAGGGCTCAACGAGCAGTACTTC,CASAYGTGLNEQYF
TRBD1,few,TRBV29-1,TRBJ1-2,TGCAGCGTTGAAGATCAGGGGGGGTATGGCTACACCTTC,CSVEDQGGYGYTF